This T cell receptor beta chain was observed in a study of blood T cell repertoires in COVID-19. Overall study context: Samples of COVID-19 (acute and convalescent) were obtained from the United States, Italy and Spain.

Living in 25 or so US areas, the participants were between roughly 18 and 95 years of age. The CDR3 is made up of 16 amino acids. Trimming took 5 bases from V and 4 from J; bases not matched to a gene: 12. Per the germline V gene, CDR1 is SEHNR and CDR2 is FQNEAQ (reference sequence). Original processing notes: Estimation of nucleated cell counts was performed using reference gene primer amplification. Profiling relied on immunoSEQ multiplex PCR, and the TCRdb table lists in-frame clones only, not all of them. V, J and clone size were drawn from that table, and D and trimming were deduced from the DNA. The sample carries roughly 250,000 clones, roughly 90% recorded once.

The V call is TRBV7-9, the J call TRBJ1-2; 8 bases agree with TRBD1. The sample comprised PBMCs or T cells enriched from blood (not recorded which). The receptor comes from a woman aged 25 to 39 with acute COVID-19. The CDR3 is CASSKVGGQGSYGYTF. As DNA, the CDR3 is TGTGCCAGCAGCAAAGTGGGCGGACAGGGAAGCTATGGCTACACCTTC.